Following are 29 T cell receptor beta chains from one sample sequenced in a study of Graves' ophthalmopathy and Graves' hyperthyroidism. RNA transcripts were the source from which TCR beta CDR3 regions were amplified. RT-PCR with HTBI primers came first, then second-round multiplex PCR. TCRdb called the multiplex PCR reads again in MiXCR, with one record for every CDR3 protein. The sample holds tens of thousands of distinct CDR3 sequences; about 50% are singletons and the top ten take roughly 18%. Sequencing was carried out using peripheral blood. These receptors were collected from an adult man with Graves' ophthalmopathy.

This clonotype occurred many times. The V call is TRBV19, the J call TRBJ1-4; D gene uncertain. The CDR3 runs 15 residues. In germline, CDR1 is LNHDA, CDR2 SQIVND (reference sequence). Trimming shortened V by 5 bases and J by 3 bases, and 13 bases separated the two germline ends. The CDR3 is CASSYAYVANEKLFF. CDR3 nucleotides: TGTGCCAGTAGTTACGCGTACGTGGCTAATGAAAAACTGTTTTTT. Filled out from reference TRBV19 and TRBJ1-4, the complete variable domain reads DGGITQSPKYLFRKEGQNVTLSCEQNLNHDAMYWYRQDPGQGLRLIYYSQIVNDFQKGDIAEGYSVSREKKESFPLTVTSAQKNPTAFYLCASSYAYVANEKLFFGSGTQLSVL.

On this clonotype itself: Mismatch with germline at one junction end may stem from a read error. This chain links TRBV25-1 with TRBJ2-5; 12 bases agree with TRBD2. Germline lookup yields CDR1 MGHDK and CDR2 SYGVNS. CDR3 length equals 16 residues. CDR3 in amino acids: CASSLVLAGGHGTQYF. CDR3 sequence (DNA): TGCGCCAGCAGCCTGGTGCTAGCGGGGGGGCATGGGACCCAGTACTTC.

Ten or more counts support this clonotype. The chain carries TRBV4-3 and TRBJ2-3; D is possibly TRBD2 (5 bases). From germline, CDR1 is LGHNA and CDR2 YSLEER. Trimming took off 1 base at V and 4 bases at J, with 15 bases between the two ends. This CDR3 contains 16 residues. The CDR3 DNA follows: TGCGCCAGCAGCCAAGTTTTAACTAGTGCCTCAGATACGCAGTATTTT. Its translation is CASSQVLTSASDTQYF.

A remark on this clonotype: The CDR3 carries no conserved terminal phenylalanine or tryptophan, so it likely arises from a read error. The chain recombines TRBV19 with TRBJ2-3; D is uncertain. V lost 2 bases to trimming and J lost 5 bases, with 32 bases between them. In germline, CDR1 is LNHDA, CDR2 SQIVND (reference sequence). The CDR3 has 21 residues. CDR3 residues: CASSIFLVRARSPQAQDTQYL. The CDR3 bases are TGTGCCAGTAGTATATTTCTAGTTAGGGCCCGAAGCCCTCAAGCCCAAGATACGCAGTATCTT.

This chain uses TRBV29-1 with TRBJ2-1, with unresolved D. V was cut by 2 bases and J by 13 bases, with 9 bases left in between. The germline V gene encodes CDR1 SQVTM and CDR2 ANQGSEA. CDR3 size: 10 residues. The CDR3 bases are TGCAGCGTTGAACGAAATCTTCAGTTCTTC. The encoded protein is CSVERNLQFF.

The chain recombines TRBV10-2 with TRBJ1-4; no clear D gene. Trimming stripped 5 bases from V and 0 bases from J, with 4 bases between. Looked up from germline, CDR1 is WSHSY and CDR2 is SAAADI. CDR3 length equals 13 residues. The DNA of the CDR3 is TGCGCCAGCAGTCAGGCAACTAATGAAAAACTGTTTTTT. Protein product: CASSQATNEKLFF.

A word on this clonotype: This could be a read error, since a much larger clone is one nucleotide away. A read error is likely, as this CDR3 ends without the conserved phenylalanine or tryptophan. The V call is TRBV14, the J call TRBJ2-4; TRBD1 matches 10 bases. Looked up from germline, CDR1 is SGHDN and CDR2 is FVKESK. This CDR3 is 21 amino acids long. Trimming took 2 bases from V and 0 from J; bases not matched to a gene: 16. The DNA of the CDR3 is TGTGCCAGCAGCCAAACGAATCGGGACAGGGGACCTACTATAGCCAAAAACATTCAGTACCTC. Amino acids: CASSQTNRDRGPTIAKNIQYL.

The rearrangement joins TRBV6-5 to TRBJ1-1; 9 bases fit TRBD1. After removal of 7 bases from V and 2 bases from J, the junction contained 11 bases not matched to a gene. This CDR3 is 16 amino acids long. CDR1 is MNHEY and CDR2 is SVGAGI in the germline V gene. In DNA form, the CDR3 reads TGTGCCAGCAAATACGGACAGGGGAAACCTAACACTGAAGCTTTCTTT. Translated, it gives CASKYGQGKPNTEAFF.

The V gene is TRBV7-9, the J gene TRBJ1-4; the D is unclear. There are 17 residues in the CDR3. Per germline, CDR1 SEHNR and CDR2 FQNEAQ (reference sequence). V lost 3 bases and J lost 0, with 14 bases in between. CDR3 in amino acids: CASSLVGEGATNEKLFF. CDR3 DNA sequence: TGTGCCAGCAGCTTGGTCGGGGAGGGTGCAACTAATGAAAAACTGTTTTTT.

With regard to this clonotype: A read error may produce the germline difference seen at one junction end. V usage is TRBV7-9 and J usage is TRBJ1-5; 9 bases map to TRBD1. The CDR3 runs 13 residues. From germline, CDR1 is SEHNR and CDR2 FQNEAQ (reference sequence). The CDR3 nucleotides read TGTGCCAGCAGCCCTCTGACCGGGACAGGGCTGTATTTT. As protein: CASSPLTGTGLYF. The entire variable domain, with the rest obtained from reference TRBV7-9 and TRBJ1-5, is as follows: DTGVSQNPRHKITKRGQNVTFRCDPISEHNRLYWYRQTLGQGPEFLTYFQNEAQLEKSRLLSDRFSAERPKGSFSTLEIQRTEQGDSAMYLCASSPLTGTGLYFGDGTRLSIL.

In the case of this clonotype: One junction end disagrees with the germline gene, perhaps due to a read error. V usage is TRBV6-1 and J usage is TRBJ2-5, with 7 positions matching TRBD2. This CDR3 comprises 15 residues. Germline assignment: CDR1 MNHNS and CDR2 SASEGT. The DNA for the CDR3 is TGTGCCTGCAGTGAACAAGCGGGGAGGCTGGAGACCCAGTACTTC. Its protein is CACSEQAGRLETQYF.

This clonotype showed up many times. The chain carries TRBV18 and TRBJ2-7, with 9 positions matching TRBD1. Germline V gene data show CDR1 as KGHSH and CDR2 as LQKENI. The CDR3 is 13 amino acids. Trimming took 6 bases from V and 7 from J; bases not matched to a gene: 7. CDR3 region: CASSQQGAGEQYV. The CDR3 DNA follows: TGTGCCAGCTCCCAACAGGGGGCGGGGGAGCAGTACGTC.

Note on this clonotype: The conserved phenylalanine or tryptophan is not found at the CDR3 terminus, so this likely reflects a read error. V gene TRBV6-1 combines with J gene TRBJ2-1; TRBD2 matches 13 bases. J lost 6 bases, V lost 8 bases, and 7 bases had no gene match. Germline CDR1 MNHNS, CDR2 SASEGT. The CDR3 covers 15 residues. The CDR3: CASGGGLAGSNEQFS. In nucleotides, the CDR3 is TGTGCCAGCGGGGGGGGACTAGCGGGGAGCAATGAGCAGTTCTCC.

At least ten counts were recorded for this clonotype. The rearrangement uses TRBV19 and TRBJ2-3; D unresolved. This CDR3 comprises 14 residues. Germline V CDR1 and CDR2: LNHDA, SQIVND (reference sequence). V lost 5 bases and J lost 0, with 9 bases in between. This CDR3 reads CASSWRQSTDTQYF. The CDR3 DNA sequence: TGTGCCAGTAGTTGGAGACAAAGCACAGATACGCAGTATTTT.

Turning to this clonotype: Mismatch with germline at one junction end may stem from a read error. The chain couples TRBV7-2 to TRBJ2-5; D might be TRBD2 (6 bases). The germline CDR1 and CDR2 sequences are SGHTA and FQGNSA. This CDR3 has 17 amino acids. DNA for the CDR3: TGTGTCAGCAGCTTATCTTCTAGCGAGAGGAGGTCAGAGACCCAGTACTTC. Translated, it gives CVSSLSSSERRSETQYF.

This chain connects TRBV15 to TRBJ2-1; the D gene is possibly TRBD2 (6 bases). V gave up 3 bases and J gave up 0 bases, with 15 bases separating them. CDR3 length: 17 amino acids. CDR1 is LNHNV, CDR2 YYDKDF, per germline (reference sequence). CDR3 nucleotides: TGTGCCACCAGCAGCCAAGATGGAGGGGCCTCCTACAATGAGCAGTTCTTC. Protein sequence: CATSSQDGGASYNEQFF.

The chain links TRBV5-6 to TRBJ1-4; D remains ambiguous. Germline values: CDR1 SGHDT, CDR2 YYEEEE. This CDR3 comprises 15 residues. V lost 1 base and J 12 bases, leaving 19 bases between the germline ends. The chain's CDR3 is CASSLISLTKEELFF. The CDR3 DNA sequence: TGTGCCAGCAGCTTGATTTCATTGACTAAGGAAGAACTGTTTTTT.

At least ten counts were recorded for this clonotype. The chain uses TRBV19 and TRBJ2-1, with 8 bases lining up with TRBD1. Losses at the gene ends were 6 bases for V and 0 bases for J; bases not matched to a gene: 4. The CDR3 consists of 15 residues. Germline CDR1 and CDR2: LNHDA and SQIVND (reference sequence). The CDR3 is CASSPDRDSYNEQFF. The CDR3 DNA reads as TGTGCCAGTAGCCCGGACAGGGACTCCTACAATGAGCAGTTCTTC.

This chain links TRBV5-1 with TRBJ1-6; no reliable D call. The CDR3 covers 15 residues. Between the trimmed V and J ends, which lost 0 bases and 10 bases, there was a span of 14 bases. Germline CDR1 is SGHRS and CDR2 is YFSETQ. The CDR3 sequence is CASSLGPGRESPLHF. In DNA, the CDR3 is TGCGCCAGCAGCTTGGGACCGGGGAGGGAGTCACCCCTCCACTTT.

The chain uses TRBV20-1 and TRBJ1-6, with no clear D. With 2 bases removed from V and 7 bases from J, the gap between germline ends came to 9 bases. The CDR3 length is 13 residues. From germline, CDR1 is DFQATT and CDR2 SNEGSKA (reference sequence). The CDR3 spells CSARPGMNSPLHF. CDR3 nucleotides: TGCAGTGCTAGACCCGGGATGAATTCACCCCTCCACTTT.

This clonotype was seen repeatedly, ten times or more. Possible read error: a much larger clone is one base away. The chain has TRBV29-1 and TRBJ2-3, with 12 bases matching TRBD1. Germline V gene lookup returns CDR1 SQVTM and CDR2 ANQGSEA. The CDR3 runs 15 residues. CDR3 in amino acids: CSVSSGTGGTDTRYF. CDR3 DNA: TGCAGCGTCTCATCCGGGACAGGGGGCACAGATACGCGGTATTTT.

In this sample, this clonotype turned up many times. The chain has TRBV20-1 and TRBJ1-4, with D unresolved. Germline V CDR1 and CDR2: DFQATT, SNEGSKA (reference sequence). The germline V and J ends were trimmed by 2 bases and 4 bases, with 11 bases remaining between them. The CDR3 runs to 14 residues. CDR3 sequence (DNA): TGCAGTGCTAGATATAGCGGCTTTAATGAAAAACTGTTTTTT. As protein: CSARYSGFNEKLFF.

This clonotype was seen ten or more times. This chain uses TRBV7-2 with TRBJ2-3; TRBD2 aligns across 11 bases. The CDR3 runs 17 residues. The germline gives CDR1 SGHTA, CDR2 FQGNSA. The V and J ends lost 4 bases and 4 bases, in that order; junction bases with no gene match: 10. This chain's CDR3 is CASSSQASGGPADTQYF. DNA for the CDR3: TGTGCCAGCAGCTCCCAAGCTAGCGGGGGGCCTGCAGATACGCAGTATTTT.

The chain recombines TRBV7-9 with TRBJ2-2, with D hard to call. The CDR3 covers 15 residues. Per the germline V gene, CDR1 is SEHNR and CDR2 is FQNEAQ (reference sequence). Trimming removed 0 bases from V and 7 bases from J, with 12 bases in between. The CDR3 DNA sequence: TGTGCCAGCAGCTTAGCGCTAAGGGATATCGGGGAGCTGTTTTTT. Translation: CASSLALRDIGELFF.

The sample holds many counts of this clonotype. The chain employs TRBV5-1 and TRBJ1-1; D is unresolved. CDR3 length: 13 amino acids. Germline V CDR1 and CDR2: SGHRS, YFSETQ. Trimming took 4 bases from V and 6 from J, leaving 13 bases between them. Here the CDR3 DNA reads TGCGCCAGCAGCCCGATATCAATCGCTGAAGCTTTCTTT. Protein product: CASSPISIAEAFF. The whole variable domain, remainder taken from reference TRBV5-1 and TRBJ1-1, is KAGVTQTPRYLIKTRGQQVTLSCSPISGHRSVSWYQQTPGQGLQFLFEYFSETQRNKGNFPGRFSGRQFSNSRSEMNVSTLELGDSALYLCASSPISIAEAFFGQGTRLTVV.

This clonotype showed up many times. The J gene is TRBJ2-2, the V gene TRBV11-2; the D gene is possibly TRBD2 (5 bases). The CDR3 runs to 17 residues. V lost 1 base and J lost 0, with 12 bases in between. Germline V lookup: CDR1 SGHAT, CDR2 FQNNGV. CDR3 in DNA: TGTGCCAGCAGCTTAGTCCGTCGGAGGACGAACACCGGGGAGCTGTTTTTT. Its translation: CASSLVRRRTNTGELFF.

In its sample, this clonotype is medium-sized (0.01 to 0.1%). The rearrangement uses TRBV2 and TRBJ2-1; D is ambiguous. Trimming removed 9 bases at V and 4 bases at J, with 13 bases between. There are 13 residues in the CDR3. Per the germline V gene, CDR1 is SNHLY and CDR2 is FYNNEI. CDR3 sequence: CARSYDNYNEQFF. In DNA, the CDR3 is TGTGCCAGGTCATACGACAATTACAATGAGCAGTTCTTC.

The table lists this clonotype with many counts. The rearrangement links TRBV4-1 to TRBJ1-3; D remains unclear. Per germline, CDR1 MGHRA and CDR2 YSYEKL. V gave up 0 bases and J gave up 6 bases, with 15 bases separating them. The CDR3 has 16 amino acids. As DNA, the CDR3 is TGCGCCAGCAGCCAAGAAGCGGCCAGGATCCTAAACACCATATATTTT. Translated: CASSQEAARILNTIYF.

The table lists this clonotype with a count of one. The V call is TRBV7-2, the J call TRBJ2-1; the D gene is possibly TRBD1 (6 bases). Germline lookup yields CDR1 SGHTA and CDR2 FQGNSA. CDR3 length: 15 amino acids. Trimming took off 1 base at V and 4 bases at J, with 11 bases between the two ends. This chain's CDR3 is CASSLEQGPYNEQFF. The CDR3 DNA follows: TGTGCCAGCAGCTTAGAGCAGGGGCCATACAATGAGCAGTTCTTC.